Listed here is a single T cell receptor (beta chain). Its antigen is not known. The source of the sample is a study of CD8+ T cells in alopecia areata. Study-level information: Once tofacitinib had been taken for 6 to 18 months, 6 months off drug followed.

Treatment of the sample: oral pan-JAK inhibitor, 5-10 mg twice daily. It was from alopecia areata patients that lesional scalp punch biopsies and peripheral blood were collected. Study-level points and caveats: Among the top 100, expanded CD8+ clones were significantly decreased by tofacitinib, as was scalp clonality.

Investigators isolated RNA and reverse transcribed it into cDNA to act as the sequencing template. Only in-frame clones appear in the TCRdb table, and some are missing; sequencing was by immunoSEQ multiplex PCR. The sample consists of about 120,000 clones, around 56% of them appearing once. Germline V gives CDR1 MNHNY, CDR2 SVGAGI (reference sequence). The CDR3 totals 13 residues. Trimming pared 5 bases from V and 5 bases from J, leaving 10 bases between. The sequence was obtained from a human donor with alopecia areata. Material: CD4+ T cells sorted from blood, obtained at week 4, from a patient treated with tofacitinib. This rearrangement joins TRBV6-6 to TRBJ1-5, with D hard to call. The CDR3 region has the DNA TGTGCCAGCAGTCTCAGGTGGGATCAGCCCCAGCATTTT. Its translation is CASSLRWDQPQHF.